Shown below are 27 T cell receptor beta chains from a single sample sequenced in a study of PD-1 blockade in classical Hodgkin lymphoma. Patients all relapsed after autologous stem cell transplantation, and there was variation in brentuximab vedotin exposure. Data came from immunoSEQ multiplex PCR; TCRdb stores just in-frame clones and leaves some out. Of about 93,000 clones in the sample, 81% were seen once. The sample here was peripheral blood mononuclear cells (PBMCs), taken before the second cycle of nivolumab. The receptors here all came from a human donor with classical Hodgkin lymphoma.

The CDR3, as DNA: TGTGCCATCAGTGACAGGATTAGCAATCAGCCCCAGCATTTT. Translation: CAISDRISNQPQHF. V gene TRBV10-3 combines with J gene TRBJ1-5; D is uncertain. The germline gives CDR1 ENHRY, CDR2 SYGVKD. Trimming shortened V by 3 bases and J by 0 bases, and 6 bases separated the two germline ends. This CDR3 is 14 amino acids long.

V usage is TRBV28 and J usage is TRBJ1-4, with 8 nucleotides matching TRBD1. The CDR3 spans 14 residues. Trimming removed 9 bases from V and 11 bases from J; junction bases left unmatched: 14. Germline V lookup: CDR1 MDHEN, CDR2 SYDVKM. DNA of the CDR3: TGTGCCAGTTCACCGGCAGGGGGCTCGGGGAAACTGTTTTTT. Protein sequence: CASSPAGGSGKLFF.

This clone was recorded once. The rearrangement uses TRBV10-3 and TRBJ2-2; 8 bases align to TRBD2. Trimming cost V 9 bases and J 5 bases; bases outside gene matches: 11. Germline loops: CDR1 ENHRY, CDR2 SYGVKD. The CDR3 loop spans 15 amino acids. In DNA form, the CDR3 reads TGTGCCATTACTCCCAGCGGGAGTCGGACCGGGGAGCTGTTTTTT. This encodes CAITPSGSRTGELFF.

This chain connects TRBV14 to TRBJ2-1; D remains ambiguous. This CDR3 is built from 12 residues. The V gene's germline CDR1 is SGHDN and CDR2 FVKESK. Trimming shortened V by 1 base and J by 13 bases, and 11 bases separated the two germline ends. DNA of the CDR3: TGTGCCAGCAGCCAAGGAAGGGTCGACCAGTTCTTC. Translation gives CASSQGRVDQFF. Together with reference TRBV14 and TRBJ2-1, the CDR3 gives the full variable domain: EAGVTQFPSHSVIEKGQTVTLRCDPISGHDNLYWYRRVMGKEIKFLLHFVKESKQDESGMPNNRFLAERTGGTYSTLKVQPAELEDSGVYFCASSQGRVDQFFGPGTRLTVL.

The CDR3 DNA reads TGTGCCAGCAGAAGAGGGGCGAACACTGAAGCTTTCTTT. This sequence encodes CASRRGANTEAFF. The chain combines TRBV6-6 with TRBJ1-1, with a tentative D call TRBD1 (5 bases). Germline lookup yields CDR1 MNHNY and CDR2 SVGAGI (reference sequence). Trimming removed 6 bases from V and 1 base from J, with 9 bases in between. The CDR3 has 13 amino acids.

V is TRBV7-2 and J is TRBJ2-7; no clear D. CDR1 is SGHTA and CDR2 is FQGNSA in the germline V gene. CDR3 length equals 13 residues. V was pared by 5 bases and J by 6 bases, with 14 bases between. Written as DNA, the CDR3 is TGTGCCAGCAGCCCCAGTCCGCGAAGCGAGCAGTACTTC. The encoded protein is CASSPSPRSEQYF.

The V gene is TRBV5-1, the J gene TRBJ1-2; maybe TRBD1 (6 bases). This CDR3 comprises 14 residues. V was trimmed by 0 bases and J by 4 bases, leaving 10 bases between them. The germline CDR1 and CDR2 sequences are SGHRS and YFSETQ. As DNA, the CDR3 is TGCGCCAGCAGCTTGGCCCCAGGGGTCTATGGCTACACCTTC. Amino acids: CASSLAPGVYGYTF.

The V call is TRBV18, the J call TRBJ1-2, with 12 bases fitting TRBD1. The germline V gene has CDR1 KGHSH and CDR2 LQKENI. V was clipped by 4 bases and J by 4 bases; unmatched bases: 7. The CDR3 totals 16 residues. CDR3 in amino acids: CASSQGTGGHPYGYTF. In nucleotides, the CDR3 is TGTGCCAGCTCACAGGGGACAGGGGGCCACCCCTATGGCTACACCTTC.

V is TRBV18 and J is TRBJ2-2, with TRBD1 identical over 7 bases. The CDR3 has 15 amino acids. The ends lost 7 bases at V and 3 bases at J; junction bases unmatched: 8. Looked up from germline, CDR1 is KGHSH and CDR2 is LQKENI. Here the CDR3 DNA reads TGTGCCAGCTTGAGGAGACAGGGCGACACCGGGGAGCTGTTTTTT. The encoded protein is CASLRRQGDTGELFF.

V usage is TRBV2 and J usage is TRBJ1-5; 7 nucleotides agree with TRBD1. The germline V gene encodes CDR1 SNHLY and CDR2 FYNNEI. The CDR3 loop spans 13 amino acids. V lost 7 bases and J lost 7; bases outside the gene matches: 7. The CDR3 nucleotides are TGTGCCAGCACCAACAGGGGTGGACAGCCCCAGCATTTT. This gives the protein CASTNRGGQPQHF.

The chain links TRBV7-2 to TRBJ2-7; weak D call: TRBD2 (6 bases). CDR1 is SGHTA, CDR2 FQGNSA, per germline. The germline V and J ends were trimmed by 4 bases and 5 bases, with 15 bases remaining between them. This CDR3 has 14 residues. The CDR3: CASSSGLSPNEQYF. For the CDR3, the DNA is TGTGCCAGCAGCTCGGGACTGTCTCCCAACGAGCAGTACTTC.

This chain uses TRBV4-3 with TRBJ1-5, with D hard to call. V dropped 0 bases and J dropped 6 bases, with 12 bases sitting between them. Germline-derived CDR1 and CDR2 are LGHNA and YSLEER. The CDR3 length is 15 residues. The chain's CDR3 is CASSQDFGLGQPQHF. CDR3 DNA: TGCGCCAGCAGCCAAGATTTCGGGTTGGGTCAGCCCCAGCATTTT.

Here the CDR3 DNA reads TGCGCCAGCAGCTCGACTAGCGGGGTCTACAATGAGCAGTTCTTC. Its protein is CASSSTSGVYNEQFF. The chain links TRBV5-1 to TRBJ2-1; the match to TRBD2 covers 11 bases. Germline V CDR1 and CDR2: SGHRS, YFSETQ. V trimming: 3 bases; J trimming: 3 bases; junction bases outside the gene matches: 2. The CDR3 covers 15 residues.

The CDR3 bases are TGTGCCAGCAGCCAAGTAGGGCGGGACGGGGACGAGCAGTACTTC. This codes for CASSQVGRDGDEQYF. This sequence joins TRBV5-4 and TRBJ2-7, with a possible D match to TRBD2 (6 bases). CDR3 length: 15 residues. Germline assignment: CDR1 SGHNT and CDR2 YYREEE (reference sequence). Trimming stripped 4 bases from V and 5 bases from J, with 19 bases between.

This clone was recorded only once. The chain is built from TRBV2 and TRBJ1-1, with a weak D call TRBD1 (5 bases). The CDR3 length is 14 residues. Per the germline V gene, CDR1 is SNHLY and CDR2 is FYNNEI. Trimming took off 5 bases at V and 4 bases at J, with 14 bases between the two ends. CDR3 loop: CASSLVSGSTEAFF. The CDR3 DNA reads TGTGCCAGCAGTCTGGTTTCAGGGAGCACTGAAGCTTTCTTT. Combining the CDR3 with reference TRBV2 and TRBJ1-1 gives the whole variable domain EPEVTQTPSHQVTQMGQEVILRCVPISNHLYFYWYRQILGQKVEFLVSFYNNEISEKSEIFDDQFSVERPDGSNFTLKIRSTKLEDSAMYFCASSLVSGSTEAFFGQGTRLTVV.

The CDR3 here is CASSPRRSTINQPQHF. DNA for the CDR3: TGTGCCAGCAGCCCAAGACGTAGTACCATTAATCAGCCCCAGCATTTT. This chain uses TRBV6-6 with TRBJ1-5, with no clear D. This CDR3 has 16 amino acids. V lost 6 bases and J 4 bases, leaving 19 bases between the germline ends. Germline V gene sequence: CDR1 MNHNY, CDR2 SVGAGI (reference sequence).

The chain employs TRBV28 and TRBJ2-1; D might be TRBD2 (6 bases). The V and J ends lost 1 base and 10 bases respectively, with 14 bases between them. Germline-derived CDR1 and CDR2 are MDHEN and SYDVKM. The CDR3 contains 14 residues. The CDR3 protein is CASSLFPQGGEQFF. CDR3 nucleotide sequence: TGTGCCAGCAGTTTATTCCCGCAGGGAGGAGAGCAGTTCTTC.

The chain's CDR3 is CASSLGWEGFTDTQYF. In DNA form, the CDR3 reads TGTGCCAGCAGCTTAGGCTGGGAAGGGTTCACAGATACGCAGTATTTT. The rearrangement links TRBV13 to TRBJ2-3; D remains ambiguous. The CDR3 is 16 amino acids. V was pared by 0 bases and J by 2 bases, with 12 bases between. Germline V CDR1 and CDR2: PRHDT, FYEKMQ (reference sequence).

V is TRBV6-1 and J is TRBJ2-3, with D unclear. V lost 3 bases to trimming and J lost 2 bases, with 9 bases between them. This CDR3 contains 14 residues. The germline gives CDR1 MNHNS, CDR2 SASEGT. For the CDR3, the DNA is TGTGCCAGCAGTGATTTGGCAGCCACAGATACGCAGTATTTT. Translating it yields CASSDLAATDTQYF.

This chain connects TRBV6-1 to TRBJ2-1; TRBD2 matches at 9 bases. Germline V CDR1 and CDR2: MNHNS, SASEGT. The CDR3 loop spans 16 amino acids. V shed 2 bases, J shed 3 bases, and the junction held 5 bases outside the gene matches. The DNA of the CDR3 is TGTGCCAGCAGTGAAATAGCGGGAGATGTCTACAATGAGCAGTTCTTC. Encoded protein: CASSEIAGDVYNEQFF.

Here the CDR3 reads CAIRSGRSTYEQYF. CDR3 DNA: TGTGCCATTAGAAGCGGGAGGTCGACCTACGAGCAGTACTTC. The chain uses TRBV10-3 and TRBJ2-7; 9 nucleotides match TRBD2. Trimming cost V 9 bases and J 2 bases; bases outside gene matches: 8. Germline values: CDR1 ENHRY, CDR2 SYGVKD. The CDR3 extends over 14 amino acids.

This clone was found once. This chain links TRBV9 with TRBJ2-2, with 13 bases lining up with TRBD2. Germline values: CDR1 SGDLS, CDR2 YYNGEE. V dropped 0 bases and J dropped 3; count of bases not matched to a gene: 5. The CDR3 consists of 18 residues. The CDR3 DNA sequence: TGTGCCAGCAGCGTAGGGGGGACTAGCGGGATGCACACCGGGGAGCTGTTTTTT. It encodes CASSVGGTSGMHTGELFF. The variable domain in full, with the rest retrieved from reference TRBV9 and TRBJ2-2, is DSGVTQTPKHLITATGQRVTLRCSPRSGDLSVYWYQQSLDQGLQFLIQYYNGEERAKGNILERFSAQQFPDLHSELNLSSLELGDSALYFCASSVGGTSGMHTGELFFGEGSRLTVL.

The chain couples TRBV18 to TRBJ2-7, with 7 bases aligning to TRBD1. With V trimmed by 8 bases and J by 3 bases, 4 bases remained unmatched. The CDR3 has 12 amino acids. From germline, CDR1 is KGHSH and CDR2 LQKENI. CDR3 bases: TGTGCCAGCACCCAGGGGGTCTACGAGCAGTACTTC. It translates to CASTQGVYEQYF.

This clone was recorded only once. The chain carries TRBV27 and TRBJ2-7, with D possibly matching TRBD1 (6 bases). The germline CDR1 and CDR2 sequences are MNHEY and SMNVEV (reference sequence). The V and J ends lost 6 bases and 2 bases respectively, with 14 bases between them. The CDR3 runs to 14 residues. CDR3 residues: CASRGGGVAYEQYF. The CDR3 bases are TGTGCCAGCAGAGGTGGGGGCGTTGCCTACGAGCAGTACTTC.

This chain connects TRBV11-3 to TRBJ2-5; D is unclear. Germline V gives CDR1 SGHNT, CDR2 YENEEA. The CDR3 length is 12 residues. The germline V and J ends were trimmed by 4 bases and 4 bases, with 7 bases remaining between them. CDR3 protein: CASSSSGETQYF. The CDR3, as DNA: TGTGCCAGCAGCTCCTCCGGAGAGACCCAGTACTTC.

This chain links TRBV5-1 with TRBJ2-2; tentative D call: TRBD2 (6 bases). The V and J ends lost 4 bases and 5 bases respectively, with 15 bases between them. Germline V CDR1 and CDR2: SGHRS, YFSETQ. The CDR3 length is 15 residues. This CDR3 reads CASSPRRAGTGELFF. In DNA, the CDR3 is TGCGCCAGCAGCCCCCGGAGGGCCGGTACCGGGGAGCTGTTTTTT.

A single count supports this clone. The J gene is TRBJ1-2, the V gene TRBV11-2; D uncertain. Germline values: CDR1 SGHAT, CDR2 FQNNGV. V lost 6 bases and J lost 0, with 14 bases in between. CDR3 length: 15 residues. This CDR3 is CASSSNPGANYGYTF. The CDR3 coding sequence is TGTGCCAGCAGTTCTAACCCAGGAGCTAACTATGGCTACACCTTC.